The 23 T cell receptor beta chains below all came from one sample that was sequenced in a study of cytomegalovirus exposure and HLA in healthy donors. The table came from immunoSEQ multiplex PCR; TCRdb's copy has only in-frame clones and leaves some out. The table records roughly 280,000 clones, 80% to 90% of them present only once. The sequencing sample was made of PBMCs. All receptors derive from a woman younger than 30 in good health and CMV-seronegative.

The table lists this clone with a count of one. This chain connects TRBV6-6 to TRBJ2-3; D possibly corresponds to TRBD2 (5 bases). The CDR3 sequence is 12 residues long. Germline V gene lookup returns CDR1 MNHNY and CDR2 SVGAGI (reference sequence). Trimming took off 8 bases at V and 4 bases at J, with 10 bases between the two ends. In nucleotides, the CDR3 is TGTGCCAGCGGGGTCGGGGCAGATACGCAGTATTTT. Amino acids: CASGVGADTQYF.

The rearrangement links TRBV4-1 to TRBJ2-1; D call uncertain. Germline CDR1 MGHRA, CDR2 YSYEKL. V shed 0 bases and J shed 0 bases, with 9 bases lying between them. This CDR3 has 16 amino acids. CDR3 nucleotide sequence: TGCGCCAGCAGCCAAGAGTGGTCTAGCTCCTACAATGAGCAGTTCTTC. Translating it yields CASSQEWSSSYNEQFF.

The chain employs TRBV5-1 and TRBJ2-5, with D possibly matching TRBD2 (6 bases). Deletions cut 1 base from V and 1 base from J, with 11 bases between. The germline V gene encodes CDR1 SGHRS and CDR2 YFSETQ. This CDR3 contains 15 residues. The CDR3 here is CASSLQVEGQETQYF. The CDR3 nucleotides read TGCGCCAGCAGCTTGCAGGTGGAGGGCCAAGAGACCCAGTACTTC.

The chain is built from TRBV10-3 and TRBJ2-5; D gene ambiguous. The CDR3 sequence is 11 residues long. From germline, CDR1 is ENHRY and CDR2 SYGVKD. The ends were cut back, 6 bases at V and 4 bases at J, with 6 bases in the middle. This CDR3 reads CAIRVGETQYF. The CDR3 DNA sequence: TGTGCCATCAGGGTCGGAGAGACCCAGTACTTC.

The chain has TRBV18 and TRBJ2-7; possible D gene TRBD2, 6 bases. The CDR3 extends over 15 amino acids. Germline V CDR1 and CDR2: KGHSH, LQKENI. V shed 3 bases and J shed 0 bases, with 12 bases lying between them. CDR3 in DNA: TGTGCCAGCTCACCCGACCGCGGGGTCTCCTACGAGCAGTACTTC. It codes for CASSPDRGVSYEQYF.

In DNA, the CDR3 is TGTGCCAGCAGTATCGGGGCTGAAGCTTTCTTT. It yields the protein CASSIGAEAFF. The J gene is TRBJ1-1, the V gene TRBV27; D gene unclear. V lost 5 bases to trimming and J lost 6 bases, with 7 bases between them. The CDR3 contains 11 residues. The V gene's germline CDR1 is MNHEY and CDR2 SMNVEV (reference sequence).

The CDR3 DNA sequence: TGCGCCAGCAGCTCGCCCCCAAGCGGGAGAAAGACCAATGAGCAGTTCTTC. This gives the protein CASSSPPSGRKTNEQFF. V usage is TRBV5-1 and J usage is TRBJ2-1; 8 bases agree with TRBD2. The junction had 14 bases not matched to a gene; V was cut back by 3 bases and J by 6 bases. The CDR3 is made up of 17 amino acids. The V gene's germline CDR1 is SGHRS and CDR2 YFSETQ.

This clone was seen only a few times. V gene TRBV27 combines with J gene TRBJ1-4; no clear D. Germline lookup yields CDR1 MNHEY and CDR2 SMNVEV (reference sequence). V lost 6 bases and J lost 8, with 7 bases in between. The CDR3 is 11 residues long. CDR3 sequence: CASRSSEKLFF. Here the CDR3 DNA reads TGTGCCAGCAGATCAAGCGAAAAACTGTTTTTT.

The CDR3 sequence: CASSGQGVENTEAFF. CDR3 coding DNA: TGTGCCAGCAGCGGACAGGGAGTCGAGAACACTGAAGCTTTCTTT. V usage is TRBV4-2 and J usage is TRBJ1-1, with 8 nucleotides matching TRBD1. Germline-derived CDR1 and CDR2 are LGHNA and YNFKEQ. The length of the CDR3 is 15 residues. V gave up 5 bases and J gave up 1 base; unmatched junction bases: 6.

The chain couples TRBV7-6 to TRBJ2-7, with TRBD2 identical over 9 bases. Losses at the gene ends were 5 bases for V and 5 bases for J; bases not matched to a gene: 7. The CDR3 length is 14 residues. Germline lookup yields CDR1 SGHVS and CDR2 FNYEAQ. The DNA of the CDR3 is TGTGCCAGCAGCATTAGCGGGAGAGGTGACGAGCAGTACTTC. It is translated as CASSISGRGDEQYF. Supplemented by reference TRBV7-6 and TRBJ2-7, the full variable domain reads GAGVSQSPRYKVTKRGQDVALRCDPISGHVSLYWYRQALGQGPEFLTYFNYEAQQDKSGLPNDRFSAERPEGSISTLTIQRTEQRDSAMYRCASSISGRGDEQYFGPGTRLTVT.

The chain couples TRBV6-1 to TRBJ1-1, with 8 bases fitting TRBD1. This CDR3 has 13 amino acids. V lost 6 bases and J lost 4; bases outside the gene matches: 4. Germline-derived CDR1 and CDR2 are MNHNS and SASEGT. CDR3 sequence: CASRGQGSTEAFF. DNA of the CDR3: TGTGCCAGCAGAGGACAGGGAAGCACTGAAGCTTTCTTT.

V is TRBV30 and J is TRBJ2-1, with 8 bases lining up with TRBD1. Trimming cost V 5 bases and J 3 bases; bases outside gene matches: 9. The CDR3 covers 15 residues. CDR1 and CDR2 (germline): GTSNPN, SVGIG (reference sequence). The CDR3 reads CAWAETGGLYNEQFF. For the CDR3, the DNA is TGTGCCTGGGCTGAAACAGGGGGACTCTACAATGAGCAGTTCTTC.

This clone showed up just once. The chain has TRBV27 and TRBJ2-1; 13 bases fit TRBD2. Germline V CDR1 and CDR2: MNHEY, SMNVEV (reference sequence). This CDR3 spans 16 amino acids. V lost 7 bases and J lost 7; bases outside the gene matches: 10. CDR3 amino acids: CASTRGGTSGKNEQFF. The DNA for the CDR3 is TGTGCCAGCACCCGGGGGGGGACTAGCGGGAAGAATGAGCAGTTCTTC.

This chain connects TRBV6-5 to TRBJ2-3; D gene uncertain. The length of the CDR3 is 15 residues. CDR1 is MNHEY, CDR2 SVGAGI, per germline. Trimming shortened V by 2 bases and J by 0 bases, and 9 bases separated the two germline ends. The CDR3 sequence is CASSYEVGSTDTQYF. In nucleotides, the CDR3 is TGTGCCAGCAGTTACGAGGTCGGGAGCACAGATACGCAGTATTTT.

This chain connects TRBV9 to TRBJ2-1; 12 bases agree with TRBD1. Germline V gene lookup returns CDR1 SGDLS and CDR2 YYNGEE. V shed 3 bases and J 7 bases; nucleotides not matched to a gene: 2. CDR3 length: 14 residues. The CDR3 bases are TGTGCCAGCAGCGCGGGACAGGGGGCGAATGAGCAGTTCTTC. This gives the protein CASSAGQGANEQFF.

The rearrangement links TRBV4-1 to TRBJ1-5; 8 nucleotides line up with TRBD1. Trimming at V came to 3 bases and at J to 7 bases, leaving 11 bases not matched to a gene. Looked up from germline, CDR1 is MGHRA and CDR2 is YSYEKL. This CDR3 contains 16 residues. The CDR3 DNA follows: TGCGCCAGCAGCCACCACAGTTCAGGGGGCAGGCAGCCCCAGCATTTT. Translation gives CASSHHSSGGRQPQHF.

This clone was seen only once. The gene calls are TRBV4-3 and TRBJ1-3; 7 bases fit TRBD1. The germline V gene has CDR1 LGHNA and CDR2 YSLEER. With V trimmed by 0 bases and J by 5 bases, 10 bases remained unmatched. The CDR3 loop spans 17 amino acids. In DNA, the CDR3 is TGCGCCAGCAGCCAAGAGGAGGGGGCGACGGTTAGAAACACCATATATTTT. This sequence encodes CASSQEEGATVRNTIYF.

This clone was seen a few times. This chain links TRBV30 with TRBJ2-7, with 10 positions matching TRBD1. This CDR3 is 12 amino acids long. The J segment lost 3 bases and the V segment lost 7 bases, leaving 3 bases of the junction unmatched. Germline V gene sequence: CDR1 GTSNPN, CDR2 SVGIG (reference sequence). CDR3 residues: CASGQGGYEQYF. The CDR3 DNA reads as TGTGCCTCCGGACAGGGGGGCTACGAGCAGTACTTC.

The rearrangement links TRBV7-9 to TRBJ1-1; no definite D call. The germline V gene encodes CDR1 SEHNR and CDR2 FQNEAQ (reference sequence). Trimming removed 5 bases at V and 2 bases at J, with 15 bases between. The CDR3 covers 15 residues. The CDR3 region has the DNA TGTGCCAGCAGCCCCCGTACGTACATAAACACTGAAGCTTTCTTT. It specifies CASSPRTYINTEAFF.

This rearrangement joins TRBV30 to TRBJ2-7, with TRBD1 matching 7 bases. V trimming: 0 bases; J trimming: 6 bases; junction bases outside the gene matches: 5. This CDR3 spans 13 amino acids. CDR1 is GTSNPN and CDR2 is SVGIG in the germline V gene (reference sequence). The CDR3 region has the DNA TGTGCCTGGAGTGTAGTTTGGGACAGCGAGCAGTACTTC. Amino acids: CAWSVVWDSEQYF. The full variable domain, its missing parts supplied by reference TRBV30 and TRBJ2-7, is SQTIHQWPATLVQPVGSPLSLECTVEGTSNPNLYWYRQAAGRGLQLLFYSVGIGQISSEVPQNLSASRPQDRQFILSSKKLLLSDSGFYLCAWSVVWDSEQYFGPGTRLTVT.

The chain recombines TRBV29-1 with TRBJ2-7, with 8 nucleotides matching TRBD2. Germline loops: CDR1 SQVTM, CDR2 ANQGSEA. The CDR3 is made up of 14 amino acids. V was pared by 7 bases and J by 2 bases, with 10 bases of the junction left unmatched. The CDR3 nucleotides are TGCAGCGCCTTTGACGGGAGGGAAACCTACGAGCAGTACTTC. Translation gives CSAFDGRETYEQYF.

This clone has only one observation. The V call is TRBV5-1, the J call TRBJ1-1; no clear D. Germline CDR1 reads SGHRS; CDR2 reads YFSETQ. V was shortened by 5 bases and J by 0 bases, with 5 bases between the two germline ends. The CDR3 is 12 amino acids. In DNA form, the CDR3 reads TGCGCCAGCAGTACGGTGAACACTGAAGCTTTCTTT. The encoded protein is CASSTVNTEAFF.

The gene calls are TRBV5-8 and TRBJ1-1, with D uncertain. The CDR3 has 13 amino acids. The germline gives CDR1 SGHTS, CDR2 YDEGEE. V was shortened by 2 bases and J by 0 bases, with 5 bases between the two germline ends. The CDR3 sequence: CASSLSMNTEAFF. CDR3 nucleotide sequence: TGTGCCAGCAGCTTATCAATGAACACTGAAGCTTTCTTT.